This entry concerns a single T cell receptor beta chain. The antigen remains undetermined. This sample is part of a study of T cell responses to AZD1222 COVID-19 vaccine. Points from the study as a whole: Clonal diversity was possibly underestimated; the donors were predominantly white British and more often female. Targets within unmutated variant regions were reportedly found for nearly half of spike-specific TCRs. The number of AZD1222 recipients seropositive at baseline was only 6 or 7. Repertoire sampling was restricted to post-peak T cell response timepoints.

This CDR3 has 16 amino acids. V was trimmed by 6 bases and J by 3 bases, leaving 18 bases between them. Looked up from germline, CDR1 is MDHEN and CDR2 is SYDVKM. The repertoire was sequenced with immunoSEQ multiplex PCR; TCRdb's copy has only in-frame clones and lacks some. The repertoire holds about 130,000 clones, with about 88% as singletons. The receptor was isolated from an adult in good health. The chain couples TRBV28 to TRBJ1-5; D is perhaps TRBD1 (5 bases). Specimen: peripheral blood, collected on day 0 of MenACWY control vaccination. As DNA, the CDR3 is TGTGCCAGCAGCAGCTGGGGCGGGGGGATCAATCAGCCCCAGCATTTT. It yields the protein CASSSWGGGINQPQHF.